These 29 T cell receptor beta chains were sequenced from one sample in a study of Siglec-9 on CD8 T cells in melanoma. The protocol was immunoSEQ multiplex PCR, while the TCRdb copy is restricted to in-frame clones and leaves out a portion. The repertoire includes some 39,000 clones, 84% of them detected once, and about 1.7% sits in the top ten. Sequencing was performed on Siglec-9- CD8+ T cells sorted from blood. The receptors come from a human donor in good health.

The rearrangement links TRBV4-1 to TRBJ1-2; D perhaps matches TRBD1 (6 bases). The CDR3 loop spans 18 amino acids. The ends were cut back, 0 bases at V and 6 bases at J, with 23 bases in the middle. The germline V gene has CDR1 MGHRA and CDR2 YSYEKL. The DNA for the CDR3 is TGCGCCAGCAGCCAAGAGCCCGCAGTAGTACAGGGAGTTGATGGCTACACCTTC. Its protein product is CASSQEPAVVQGVDGYTF.

This clone was seen a single time. The chain combines TRBV28 with TRBJ2-7; TRBD1 is a possible D gene (6 bases). Germline V gene sequence: CDR1 MDHEN, CDR2 SYDVKM. The CDR3 is made up of 12 amino acids. V dropped 6 bases and J dropped 6 bases, with 12 bases sitting between them. The CDR3, as DNA: TGTGCCAGCAGCCTACAGGGTGGCGAGCAGTACTTC. Translation: CASSLQGGEQYF.

The V gene is TRBV13, the J gene TRBJ2-1; TRBD2 matches at 16 bases. This CDR3 region has 17 residues. V was clipped by 5 bases and J by 7 bases; unmatched bases: 8. The V gene's germline CDR1 is PRHDT and CDR2 FYEKMQ (reference sequence). The CDR3 region has the DNA TGTGCCAGCAGCCTGGGACTAGCGGGAGGGTCGGGGAATGAGCAGTTCTTC. Its translation is CASSLGLAGGSGNEQFF.

This clone appeared a few times. The genes are TRBV6-5 and TRBJ1-2, with D possibly matching TRBD1 (6 bases). The CDR3 is 14 residues long. The V end was cut by 0 bases, the J end by 2 bases, with 7 bases between. Per germline, CDR1 MNHEY and CDR2 SVGAGI. The CDR3 coding sequence is TGTGCCAGCAGTTACTCGGGGGCAAACTATGGCTACACCTTC. Translated: CASSYSGANYGYTF.

This rearrangement joins TRBV6-5 to TRBJ1-5; D may be TRBD1 (6 bases). The CDR3 spans 14 residues. V dropped 5 bases and J dropped 5 bases, with 13 bases sitting between them. Per the germline V gene, CDR1 is MNHEY and CDR2 is SVGAGI. CDR3 coding DNA: TGTGCCAGCAGTGGATGGGGGGCCTATCAGCCCCAGCATTTT. Its translation is CASSGWGAYQPQHF.

The chain employs TRBV29-1 and TRBJ2-7; 9 bases map to TRBD1. The CDR3 runs 14 residues. J gave up 3 bases and V 7 bases, and 10 bases lay outside the gene matches. Germline V CDR1 and CDR2: SQVTM, ANQGSEA. CDR3 in amino acids: CSALGQGVLYEQYF. DNA for the CDR3: TGCAGCGCCCTGGGACAGGGCGTACTCTACGAGCAGTACTTC.

This chain connects TRBV7-9 to TRBJ2-5; tentatively, D is TRBD2 (6 bases). V was shortened by 2 bases and J by 0 bases, with 16 bases between the two germline ends. CDR3 length: 17 amino acids. CDR1 and CDR2 from the germline V gene are SEHNR and FQNEAQ (reference sequence). Here the CDR3 DNA reads TGTGCCAGCAGCTTATATTCGGACTATTCGTACCAAGAGACCCAGTACTTC. Translated: CASSLYSDYSYQETQYF.

The chain recombines TRBV6-5 with TRBJ2-3; 10 nucleotides agree with TRBD1. Looked up from germline, CDR1 is MNHEY and CDR2 is SVGAGI. V shed 2 bases, J shed 4 bases, and the junction held 3 bases outside the gene matches. The CDR3 sequence is 15 residues long. The CDR3 is CASSYSGQGADTQYF. Written as DNA, the CDR3 is TGTGCCAGCAGTTACAGTGGACAGGGGGCAGATACGCAGTATTTT.

As DNA, the CDR3 is TGTGCCAGCAGCGCGCGTGACAGGGGCTATCTTGGCTACACCTTC. Protein: CASSARDRGYLGYTF. The chain carries TRBV11-3 and TRBJ1-2, with 8 bases aligning to TRBD1. Germline V gene data show CDR1 as SGHNT and CDR2 as YENEEA. This CDR3 spans 15 amino acids. V was pared by 5 bases and J by 7 bases, with 12 bases of the junction left unmatched.

The rearrangement links TRBV28 to TRBJ2-1; possibly TRBD1 for D (6 bases). Per the germline V gene, CDR1 is MDHEN and CDR2 is SYDVKM. The V end lost 3 bases, the J end lost 8 bases, and 14 bases lay between the germline ends. The CDR3 length is 14 residues. The CDR3 protein is CASSFSQGSDEQFF. In DNA, the CDR3 is TGTGCCAGCAGTTTTTCCCAGGGGTCAGATGAGCAGTTCTTC.

This clone was found a few times. This chain connects TRBV7-2 to TRBJ2-2, with 10 bases that match TRBD2. J lost 7 bases, V lost 0 bases, and 5 bases had no gene match. CDR3 size: 16 residues. In germline, CDR1 is SGHTA, CDR2 FQGNSA. For the CDR3, the DNA is TGTGCCAGCAGCTTAGCGCTAGCGGGAGTGCTCGGGGAGCTGTTTTTT. Protein: CASSLALAGVLGELFF. The full variable domain, completed using reference TRBV7-2 and TRBJ2-2, is GAGVSQSPSNKVTEKGKDVELRCDPISGHTALYWYRQSLGQGLEFLIYFQGNSAPDKSGLPSDRFSAERTGGSVSTLTIQRTQQEDSAVYLCASSLALAGVLGELFFGEGSRLTVL.

This chain links TRBV5-6 with TRBJ1-1; D call uncertain. CDR3 length: 14 residues. Germline lookup yields CDR1 SGHDT and CDR2 YYEEEE. The ends were cut back, 2 bases at V and 3 bases at J, with 11 bases in the middle. In nucleotides, the CDR3 is TGTGCCAGCAGCTTATCATTGGGGTACACTGAAGCTTTCTTT. This translates into CASSLSLGYTEAFF.

V gene TRBV11-2 combines with J gene TRBJ2-2, with D perhaps matching TRBD1 (5 bases). CDR3 size: 15 residues. The germline V and J ends were trimmed by 5 bases and 4 bases, with 14 bases remaining between them. Germline V lookup: CDR1 SGHAT, CDR2 FQNNGV. The CDR3 coding sequence is TGTGCCAGCAGCATAGGCAGGGTTTCCACCGGGGAGCTGTTTTTT. Protein sequence: CASSIGRVSTGELFF. Complete variable domain (other parts from reference TRBV11-2 and TRBJ2-2): EAGVAQSPRYKIIEKRQSVAFWCNPISGHATLYWYQQILGQGPKLLIQFQNNGVVDDSQLPKDRFSAERLKGVDSTLKIQPAKLEDSAVYLCASSIGRVSTGELFFGEGSRLTVL.

The gene calls are TRBV5-6 and TRBJ2-3, with D hard to call. V gave up 1 base and J gave up 2 bases, with 5 bases separating them. The CDR3 covers 13 residues. Germline V gene sequence: CDR1 SGHDT, CDR2 YYEEEE. Here the CDR3 DNA reads TGTGCCAGCAGCTTGACAGACACAGATACGCAGTATTTT. This gives the protein CASSLTDTDTQYF.

The chain couples TRBV6-4 to TRBJ2-3, with 10 bases identical to TRBD2. CDR1 and CDR2 (germline): MRHNA, SNTAGT. CDR3 length: 15 residues. V trimming: 5 bases; J trimming: 3 bases; junction bases outside the gene matches: 5. CDR3 DNA: TGTGCCAGCAGTACCGGGACTAGCGTAACAGATACGCAGTATTTT. It yields the protein CASSTGTSVTDTQYF.

This clone has a single count. The gene calls are TRBV10-2 and TRBJ2-7; D ambiguous. Per the germline V gene, CDR1 is WSHSY and CDR2 is SAAADI. V gave up 8 bases and J gave up 0 bases, with 11 bases separating them. The CDR3 has 13 amino acids. The CDR3 protein is CASLEGISYEQYF. In DNA form, the CDR3 reads TGCGCCAGCTTAGAAGGGATCTCCTACGAGCAGTACTTC.

The chain uses TRBV21-1 and TRBJ2-3; whether TRBD2, the table's D call, matches the DNA was not checked. TRBV21-1 is tagged as a pseudogene. This CDR3 is built from 15 residues. CDR3 residues: CASSTIGGITDTQYF. The DNA for the CDR3 is TGTGCCAGCAGCACGATCGGGGGGATCACAGATACGCAGTATTTT.

The V call is TRBV9, the J call TRBJ1-6, with TRBD1 as a possible D gene (6 bases). CDR3 length: 15 residues. Germline V CDR1 and CDR2: SGDLS, YYNGEE. V was pared by 4 bases and J by 8 bases, with 16 bases between. DNA for the CDR3: TGTGCCAGCAGCCCAGGGGTGGTTCGCGATTCACCCCTCCACTTT. Amino acid sequence: CASSPGVVRDSPLHF.

The chain has TRBV6-5 and TRBJ1-1; possibly TRBD1 for D (6 bases). Deletions cut 6 bases from V and 5 bases from J, with 10 bases between. CDR3 size: 12 residues. The germline gives CDR1 MNHEY, CDR2 SVGAGI. The CDR3 DNA reads as TGTGCCAGCAGATTCAGGGGTACTGAAGCTTTCTTT. Its translation is CASRFRGTEAFF.

The chain is built from TRBV5-4 and TRBJ2-5; a weak D match, TRBD2 (6 bases). The germline gives CDR1 SGHNT, CDR2 YYREEE (reference sequence). Trimming shortened V by 5 bases and J by 2 bases, and 22 bases separated the two germline ends. This CDR3 comprises 17 residues. CDR3 bases: TGTGCCAGCAGGGAGTTAGAGAGTGCGGCGGGACAAGAGACCCAGTACTTC. It encodes CASRELESAAGQETQYF. The whole variable domain, filled in from reference TRBV5-4 and TRBJ2-5, reads ETGVTQSPTHLIKTRGQQVTLRCSSQSGHNTVSWYQQALGQGPQFIFQYYREEENGRGNFPPRFSGLQFPNYSSELNVNALELDDSALYLCASRELESAAGQETQYFGPGTRLLVL.

This clone appeared a single time. The rearrangement joins TRBV19 to TRBJ1-2; TRBD1 is a possible D gene (6 bases). This CDR3 region has 15 residues. The germline V and J ends were trimmed by 5 bases and 2 bases, with 15 bases remaining between them. From germline, CDR1 is LNHDA and CDR2 SQIVND (reference sequence). The CDR3 sequence: CASSDLQGTNYGYTF. DNA of the CDR3: TGTGCCAGTAGTGACTTACAGGGCACGAACTATGGCTACACCTTC.

J is TRBJ1-5 and V is TRBV27; D uncertain. This CDR3 comprises 15 residues. Trimming stripped 4 bases from V and 0 bases from J, with 10 bases between. Germline V gene data show CDR1 as MNHEY and CDR2 as SMNVEV (reference sequence). As DNA, the CDR3 is TGTGCCAGCAGTTCCGGGTTCGATAGCAATCAGCCCCAGCATTTT. Its protein product is CASSSGFDSNQPQHF.

The chain couples TRBV30 to TRBJ2-7, with 7 bases matching TRBD1. CDR3 size: 11 residues. V shed 5 bases and J 12 bases; nucleotides not matched to a gene: 10. Germline V gives CDR1 GTSNPN, CDR2 SVGIG (reference sequence). CDR3 nucleotide sequence: TGTGCCTGGTCAGAAGTACAGGGGACGTACTTC. Encoded protein: CAWSEVQGTYF.

This chain links TRBV27 with TRBJ2-7; TRBD1 matches at 8 bases. With V trimmed by 5 bases and J by 2 bases, 5 bases remained unmatched. The CDR3 has 14 amino acids. Germline lookup yields CDR1 MNHEY and CDR2 SMNVEV (reference sequence). CDR3 amino acids: CASSTGGTTYEQYF. The CDR3 region has the DNA TGTGCCAGCAGTACAGGGGGAACTACCTACGAGCAGTACTTC.

This clone was recorded only once. The gene calls are TRBV5-4 and TRBJ1-1, with D maybe TRBD1 (5 bases). This CDR3 spans 14 amino acids. Trimming cost V 0 bases and J 2 bases, with 8 bases left between them. Looked up from germline, CDR1 is SGHNT and CDR2 is YYREEE (reference sequence). The CDR3 region is CASSLDGHNTEAFF. CDR3 DNA sequence: TGTGCCAGCAGCTTGGACGGACATAACACTGAAGCTTTCTTT. Filled out from reference TRBV5-4 and TRBJ1-1, the complete variable domain reads ETGVTQSPTHLIKTRGQQVTLRCSSQSGHNTVSWYQQALGQGPQFIFQYYREEENGRGNFPPRFSGLQFPNYSSELNVNALELDDSALYLCASSLDGHNTEAFFGQGTRLTVV.

The chain is built from TRBV28 and TRBJ2-3; D may be TRBD2 (6 bases). CDR1 and CDR2 (germline): MDHEN, SYDVKM. This CDR3 is built from 15 residues. V lost 3 bases to trimming and J lost 5 bases, with 15 bases between them. CDR3 bases: TGTGCCAGCAGTTTTGAGGACTACGACCAAGATACGCAGTATTTT. Translating gives CASSFEDYDQDTQYF.

V and J are TRBV4-2 and TRBJ2-7; the match to TRBD2 covers 9 bases. Per germline, CDR1 LGHNA and CDR2 YNFKEQ. This CDR3 is 15 amino acids long. The junction had 0 bases not matched to a gene; V was cut back by 0 bases and J by 0 bases. The CDR3 loop reads CASSQDSGSSYEQYF. CDR3 DNA: TGTGCCAGCAGCCAAGATAGCGGGAGCTCCTACGAGCAGTACTTC.

V usage is TRBV29-1 and J usage is TRBJ2-3; TRBD2 matches 9 bases. CDR3 length: 15 residues. Germline-derived CDR1 and CDR2 are SQVTM and ANQGSEA. The V gene end was trimmed by 3 bases and the J gene end by 5 bases; junction bases not matched to a gene: 9. The CDR3 DNA reads TGCAGCGTTGAGGATGTGGGACTAGCTGTAGATACGCAGTATTTT. Residues: CSVEDVGLAVDTQYF.

The chain is built from TRBV19 and TRBJ1-1; D gene uncertain. V was clipped by 1 base and J by 5 bases, with 11 bases between them. Germline V gene data show CDR1 as LNHDA and CDR2 as SQIVND (reference sequence). The CDR3 contains 14 residues. The CDR3 DNA reads as TGTGCCAGTAGTATAGTTGCGCTGGGGACTGAAGCTTTCTTT. Protein sequence: CASSIVALGTEAFF. The full variable domain, its missing parts supplied by reference TRBV19 and TRBJ1-1, is DGGITQSPKYLFRKEGQNVTLSCEQNLNHDAMYWYRQDPGQGLRLIYYSQIVNDFQKGDIAEGYSVSREKKESFPLTVTSAQKNPTAFYLCASSIVALGTEAFFGQGTRLTVV.